This record looks at one T cell receptor beta chain sequence and its context. This clonotype has just a few counts. The antigen it recognizes is unknown. Base qualities are not provided; no much larger clone lies one nucleotide away. Sequenced on an Illumina NovaSeq 6000. TCRalpha and TCRbeta cDNA libraries were constructed by 5'RACE with constant-segment primers, with sample barcodes and unique molecular identifiers being introduced. Trizol reagent was used to extract RNA from every sample. Amplification of the libraries took two PCR steps, and the second step added a second sample barcode plus Illumina TruSeq adapters. Sequencing of libraries was performed on an Illumina NovaSeq with 2 x 150 bp paired-end reads. Processing in the source paper ran as follows. With migec v1.2.7, reads were demultiplexed and then collapsed into UMI-guided consensus sequences. With mixcr v2.1.11, UMI consensuses were aligned to TRA and TRB V and J templates and assembled into clonotypes. A clonotype was counted as expanded or contracted only when both edgeR and NoisET called the clonotype significant, with the noise models trained on biological replicates. For edgeR calls, the thresholds were a false discovery rate-adjusted p below 0.01 and a log2 fold-change of 1. As an exploratory analysis of dynamics, max-normalized trajectories of the 1000 most abundant clonotypes were examined by PCA with hierarchical clustering. Each responding clone was given a CD4 or CD8 phenotype based on the CD4+ and CD8+ repertoires, which had been sequenced separately. TCRdb cleaned the public reads at Q25 with fastp, built clones with MiXCR and kept in-frame beta chains. Duplicate CDR3 protein sequences are folded into a single record with the most common DNA and genes. These V and J calls are TCRdb output, not the study's own analysis. The sample includes 65,000 to 90,000 distinct CDR3 sequences, with about 15% observed a single time. The ten biggest clones cover 25% to 35% of the sample.

The data derive from a study of T-cell memory formation after mild COVID-19 (dated by TCRdb to the early 2020s). Context from the whole study: Most TCR sequence clusters were specific to one of the two donors. Longitudinal TCRalpha and TCRbeta repertoire sequencing tracked T-cell clones expanding and contracting after mild COVID-19 in two donors. The cohort was made up of two young adult volunteers, one female and one male, who were previously healthy.

Ficoll-Paque density gradient centrifugation was the method used to isolate PBMCs. From V the trimming removes 3 bases and from J it removes 1 base, while the gene matches leave 4 bases of the junction unaccounted for. The CDR3 has 15 amino acids, counting the end cysteine and phenylalanine. Kept here is only the CDR3 DNA, which spans 45 bases and is read in frame from base 1. As encoded in the germline V gene, CDR1 is SGDLS while CDR2 is YYNGEE. Study-level results and caveats: Only two mild cases were covered by the study, and larger cohorts that include severe cases with pre-infection samples were considered necessary. SARS-CoV-2 specificity was not confirmed for the second-wave clones peaking on day 37. Contracting CD4+ clones were found mainly in CM and EM memory subsets, while CD8+ clones were enriched in EMRA. Some responding clones were detected in pre-infection memory, suggesting pre-existing cross-reactive memory T cells joined the SARS-CoV-2 response. From day 15 to 85, contracting clones showed balanced CD4/CD8 phenotypes, whereas a second wave of clones that expanded from day 15 to 37 leaned towards CD4+.

Specimen: PBMCs or a T cell subset sorted from them (not recorded which). This TCR came from an adult woman who had mild COVID-19 (a few samples of this study predate the infection). The sample titles of this study are shuffled in the database, so cell type and time point are left out; the donor was told from shared clones. The chain was built from TRBV9 and TRBJ1-1; 9 central bases correspond to TRBD1. The CDR3 protein sequence reads: CASSGGTGKNTEAFF. The DNA is as follows: TGTGCCAGCAGCGGCGGGACAGGGAAGAACACTGAAGCTTTCTTT.